The 17 T cell receptor beta chains below were found in one sample sequenced in a study of tumor and adjacent non-tumor tissue in lung cancer. RNA was extracted from bulk tissue without any cell sorting. Three rounds of nested PCR, following a modified ARM-PCR protocol, produced the TCRbeta library. TCRdb processed the multiplex PCR reads anew with MiXCR; each CDR3 protein has one entry. The repertoire holds about 70,000 distinct CDR3 sequences, with less than 80% as singletons. Sequenced input: lung tumor tissue. Receptors originate from a man aged 60 to 69 with non-small cell lung cancer.

Regarding this clonotype: A junction end diverges from the germline sequence, so it may reflect a read error. The chain carries TRBV19 and TRBJ2-7; D remains ambiguous. CDR1 LNHDA and CDR2 SQIVND come from the germline V gene (reference sequence). This CDR3 has 13 residues. CDR3 nucleotide sequence: TGTGCCAGAAGTATCAGGAGCTCATACGAGCAGTACTTC. Protein sequence: CARSIRSSYEQYF.

Comment on this clonotype: A junction end diverges from the germline sequence, so it may reflect a read error. V and J are TRBV6-1 and TRBJ1-5, with D maybe TRBD1 (5 bases). The CDR3 spans 15 residues. Germline CDR1 MNHNS, CDR2 SASEGT. The DNA for the CDR3 is TGTGCCAGCAGTGAAGATGGGGGGTTGAATCAGCCCCAGAATTTT. Protein sequence: CASSEDGGLNQPQNF.

With regard to this clonotype: Because it lacks the conserved phenylalanine or tryptophan at the end, this CDR3 is likely a read error. The chain links TRBV6-1 to TRBJ1-2; D is uncertain. The CDR3 spans 13 residues. V shed 5 bases and J shed 6 bases, with 13 bases lying between them. Germline V gene sequence: CDR1 MNHNS, CDR2 SASEGT. CDR3 bases: TGTGCCAGCAGTTACGGTACAAGGGATGGCTACACCTTG. It yields the protein CASSYGTRDGYTL.

As concerns this clonotype: One junction end disagrees with the germline gene, perhaps due to a read error. V is TRBV6-1 and J is TRBJ2-7, with 7 bases aligning to TRBD1. The CDR3 is 14 residues long. Looked up from germline, CDR1 is MNHNS and CDR2 is SASEGT. This chain's CDR3 is CASSGTGRYYEQYF. DNA of the CDR3: TGTGCCAGCAGTGGGACAGGTAGATACTACGAGCAATACTTC.

This clonotype was recorded many times. The chain combines TRBV28 with TRBJ1-5; the D is unclear. Germline values: CDR1 MDHEN, CDR2 SYDVKM. This CDR3 has 14 residues. Trimming pared 6 bases from V and 3 bases from J, leaving 12 bases between. CDR3 in amino acids: CASRPSANNQPQHF. The CDR3 coding sequence is TGTGCCAGCAGACCAAGCGCGAACAATCAGCCCCAGCATTTT. The whole variable domain, filled in from reference TRBV28 and TRBJ1-5, reads DVKVTQSSRYLVKRTGEKVFLECVQDMDHENMFWYRQDPGLGLRLIYFSYDVKMKEKGDIPEGYSVSREKKERFSLILESASTNQTSMYLCASRPSANNQPQHFGDGTRLSIL.

This chain joins TRBV12-3 or TRBV12-4 and TRBJ2-1; TRBD2 agrees at 7 bases. Losses at the gene ends were 7 bases for V and 6 bases for J; bases not matched to a gene: 12. This CDR3 comprises 15 residues. The CDR3 reads CASNFPQRDFNEQFF. CDR3 in DNA: TGTGCCAGCAATTTCCCTCAGCGGGACTTCAATGAGCAGTTCTTC.

In regard to this clonotype: At one boundary the junction diverges from the germline segment, which might be a read error. The genes are TRBV11-3 and TRBJ1-1; D unresolved. The germline V gene has CDR1 SGHNT and CDR2 YENEEA. CDR3 size: 13 residues. The CDR3 region is CASSLEENTETFF. The CDR3 DNA sequence: TGTGCCAGTAGCTTAGAGGAGAACACTGAAACTTTCTTT. Complete variable domain (other parts from reference TRBV11-3 and TRBJ1-1): EAGVVQSPRYKIIEKKQPVAFWCNPISGHNTLYWYLQNLGQGPELLIRYENEEAVDDSQLPKDRFSAERLKGVDSTLKIQPAELGDSAVYLCASSLEENTETFFGQGTRLTVV.

The J gene is TRBJ2-5, the V gene TRBV12-3 or TRBV12-4; tentatively, D is TRBD1 (5 bases). The CDR3 extends over 14 amino acids. The germline V and J ends were trimmed by 10 bases and 5 bases, with 20 bases remaining between them. In DNA, the CDR3 is TGTGCCATCAGCCCAACATGGGGCTTTGAGACCCAGTACTTC. Its translation: CAISPTWGFETQYF.

For this clonotype: An end of the junction differs from the germline gene, which may be a read error. The chain recombines TRBV20-1 with TRBJ2-5; 11 bases agree with TRBD2. The CDR3 spans 15 residues. Per the germline V gene, CDR1 is DFQATT and CDR2 is SNEGSKA (reference sequence). The CDR3 DNA is TGCTGTGCAAAGACTAGCGGGAAAGTTCAAGAGACCCAGTACTTC. Residues: CCAKTSGKVQETQYF.

This clonotype qualifies as medium-sized. The chain links TRBV29-1 to TRBJ2-1; no reliable D call. V lost 5 bases to trimming and J lost 9 bases, with 11 bases between them. Germline V CDR1 and CDR2: SQVTM, ANQGSEA. The CDR3 consists of 11 residues. DNA of the CDR3: TGCAGCGTTTACCTAGTCATTGAGCAGTTCTTC. Translation gives CSVYLVIEQFF.

Concerning this clonotype itself: Sequence at one end of the junction differs from germline and may be a read error. V usage is TRBV10-3 and J usage is TRBJ2-6; TRBD2 aligns across 16 bases. Looked up from germline, CDR1 is ENHRY and CDR2 is SYGVKD. The CDR3 totals 20 residues. The CDR3 loop is CAISEHGTSGRDSGANIVIF. The CDR3 DNA reads as TGTGCTATCAGTGAACATGGGACTAGCGGGAGGGACTCTGGGGCCAACATCGTGATTTTC.

About this clonotype: Lacking the conserved final phenylalanine or tryptophan, this CDR3 likely reflects a read error. The chain recombines TRBV5-1 with TRBJ2-1, with D possibly matching TRBD2 (5 bases). Germline CDR1 reads SGHRS; CDR2 reads YFSETQ. Between the trimmed V and J ends, which lost 0 bases and 6 bases, there was a span of 10 bases. The CDR3 has 14 residues. The CDR3 DNA sequence: TGCGCCAGCAGCTTGGGGAGCGGACCCAATGAGCAGTTCATC. It specifies CASSLGSGPNEQFI.

For this clonotype: The conserved closing phenylalanine or tryptophan is absent in this CDR3, likely reflecting a read error. The chain links TRBV20-1 to TRBJ2-1; either TRBD1 or TRBD2 may supply D (5 bases each). The germline V gene has CDR1 DFQATT and CDR2 SNEGSKA (reference sequence). This CDR3 has 12 amino acids. The CDR3: CSTRGPNNKQFL. Here the CDR3 DNA reads TGCAGTACTAGGGGACCGAACAATAAGCAGTTCTTG.

A note on this clonotype: A read error may produce the germline difference seen at one junction end. The chain uses TRBV20-1 and TRBJ2-7; 9 nucleotides line up with TRBD1. The V gene's germline CDR1 is DFQATT and CDR2 SNEGSKA (reference sequence). The CDR3 has 16 amino acids. The CDR3 DNA sequence: TGCAGTGTTAGAGACGGATGGGACAGGGTATCCTACGAGCGGTACTTC. Residues: CSVRDGWDRVSYERYF.

The V call is TRBV20-1, the J call TRBJ1-5; no definite D call. The germline V gene encodes CDR1 DFQATT and CDR2 SNEGSKA (reference sequence). The CDR3 is 12 amino acids. V dropped 2 bases and J dropped 13 bases, with 15 bases sitting between them. The CDR3 loop is CSARKGNKKQHF. CDR3 bases: TGCAGTGCTAGAAAGGGAAATAAGAAACAGCATTTT.

For this clonotype: The junction differs from germline at one of its ends, possibly a read error. This sequence joins TRBV6-1 and TRBJ1-6; a possible D gene is TRBD1 (5 bases). The germline V gene encodes CDR1 MNHNS and CDR2 SASEGT. This CDR3 has 17 amino acids. The CDR3 DNA reads as TGTGTCAGCCGTGAAGAGGGGCGGAGTCGATATAATTCACCCCTCCACTTT. Translating gives CVSREEGRSRYNSPLHF.

V gene TRBV20-1 combines with J gene TRBJ2-1, with D hard to call. With 3 bases removed from V and 0 bases from J, the gap between germline ends came to 12 bases. This CDR3 region has 15 residues. Germline CDR1 and CDR2: DFQATT and SNEGSKA (reference sequence). The CDR3 region is CSASIWVSSYNEQFF. In nucleotides, the CDR3 is TGCAGTGCTAGTATTTGGGTCAGCTCCTACAATGAGCAGTTCTTC.